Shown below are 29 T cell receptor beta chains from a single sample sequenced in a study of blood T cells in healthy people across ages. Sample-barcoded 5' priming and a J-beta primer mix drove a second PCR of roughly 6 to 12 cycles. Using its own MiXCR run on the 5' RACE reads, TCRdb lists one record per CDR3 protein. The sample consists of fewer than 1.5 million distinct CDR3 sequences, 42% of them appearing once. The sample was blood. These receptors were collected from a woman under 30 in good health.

CDR3 DNA sequence: TGTGCCAGCAGCTTAGGGTGGGGGGAGGAAGCTTTCTTT. It encodes CASSLGWGEEAFF. V and J are TRBV11-2 and TRBJ1-1; D might be TRBD1 (5 bases). In germline, CDR1 is SGHAT, CDR2 FQNNGV. This CDR3 region has 13 residues. V was shortened by 1 base and J by 8 bases, with 11 bases between the two germline ends.

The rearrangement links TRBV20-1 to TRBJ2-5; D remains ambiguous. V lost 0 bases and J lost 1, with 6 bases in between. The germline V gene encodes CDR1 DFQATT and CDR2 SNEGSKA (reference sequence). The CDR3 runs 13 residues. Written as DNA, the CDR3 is TGCAGTGCTAGAGATGCGGTCCAAGAGACCCAGTACTTC. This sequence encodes CSARDAVQETQYF.

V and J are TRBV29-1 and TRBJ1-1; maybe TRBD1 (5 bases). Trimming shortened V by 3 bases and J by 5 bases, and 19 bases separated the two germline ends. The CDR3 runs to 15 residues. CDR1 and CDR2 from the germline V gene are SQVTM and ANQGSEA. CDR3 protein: CSVEAVGGSGTEAFF. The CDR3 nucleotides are TGCAGCGTTGAGGCGGTCGGGGGGTCGGGGACTGAAGCTTTCTTT.

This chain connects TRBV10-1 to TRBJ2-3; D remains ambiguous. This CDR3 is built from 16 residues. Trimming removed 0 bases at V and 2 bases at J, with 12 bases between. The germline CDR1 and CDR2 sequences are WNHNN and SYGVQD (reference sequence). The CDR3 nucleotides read TGCGCCAGCAGTGAGTCGGAGCGTTCCAACACAGATACGCAGTATTTT. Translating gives CASSESERSNTDTQYF.

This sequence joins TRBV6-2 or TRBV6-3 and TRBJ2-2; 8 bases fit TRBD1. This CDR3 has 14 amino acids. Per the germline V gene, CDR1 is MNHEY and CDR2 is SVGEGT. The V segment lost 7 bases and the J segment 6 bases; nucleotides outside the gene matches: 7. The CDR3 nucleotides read TGTGCCAGCATTCCCCAGGGGGCGTCCGGGGAGCTGTTTTTT. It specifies CASIPQGASGELFF.

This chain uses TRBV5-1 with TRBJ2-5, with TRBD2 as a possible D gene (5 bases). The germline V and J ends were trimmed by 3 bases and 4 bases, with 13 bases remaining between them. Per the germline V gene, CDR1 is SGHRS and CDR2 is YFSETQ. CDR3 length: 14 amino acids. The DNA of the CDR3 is TGCGCCAGCAGCTCGACACCCGGAGGAGAGACCCAGTACTTC. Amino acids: CASSSTPGGETQYF.

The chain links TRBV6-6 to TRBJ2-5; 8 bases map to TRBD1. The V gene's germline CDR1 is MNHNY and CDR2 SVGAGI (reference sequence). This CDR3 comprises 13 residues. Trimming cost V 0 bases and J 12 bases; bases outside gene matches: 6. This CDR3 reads CASSYSGTTGEYF. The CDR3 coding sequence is TGTGCCAGCAGTTACTCGGGGACGACAGGGGAGTACTTC.

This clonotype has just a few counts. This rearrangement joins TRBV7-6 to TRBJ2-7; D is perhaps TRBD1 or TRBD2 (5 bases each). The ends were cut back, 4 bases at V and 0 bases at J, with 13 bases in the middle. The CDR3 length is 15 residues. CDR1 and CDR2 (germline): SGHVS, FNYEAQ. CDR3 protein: CASSSNRDGSYEQYF. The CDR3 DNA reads TGTGCCAGCAGCTCCAACCGGGACGGCTCCTACGAGCAGTACTTC.

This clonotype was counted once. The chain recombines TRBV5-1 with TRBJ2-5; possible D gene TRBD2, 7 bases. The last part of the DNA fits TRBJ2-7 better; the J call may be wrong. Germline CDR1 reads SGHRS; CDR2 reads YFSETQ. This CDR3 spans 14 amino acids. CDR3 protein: CASSWGGQRDEQYF. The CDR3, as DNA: TGCGCCAGCAGCTGGGGGGGCCAACGGGACGAGCAGTACTTC.

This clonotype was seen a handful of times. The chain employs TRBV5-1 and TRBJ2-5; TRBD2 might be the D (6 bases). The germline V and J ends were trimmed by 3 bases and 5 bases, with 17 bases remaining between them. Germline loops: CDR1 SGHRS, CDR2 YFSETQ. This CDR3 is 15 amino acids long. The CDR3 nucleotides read TGCGCCAGCAGCTCGTCCGGGGGACCCCGCGAGACCCAGTACTTC. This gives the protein CASSSSGGPRETQYF.

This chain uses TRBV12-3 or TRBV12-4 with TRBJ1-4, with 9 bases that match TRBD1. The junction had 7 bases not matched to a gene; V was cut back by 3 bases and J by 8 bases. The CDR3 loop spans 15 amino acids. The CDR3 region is CASSLAGTGPEKLFF. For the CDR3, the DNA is TGTGCCAGCAGTTTGGCCGGGACAGGGCCGGAAAAACTGTTTTTT.

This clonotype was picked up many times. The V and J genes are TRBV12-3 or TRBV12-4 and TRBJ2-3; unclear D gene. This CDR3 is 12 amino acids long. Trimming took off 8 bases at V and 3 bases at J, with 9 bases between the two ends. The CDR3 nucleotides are TGTGCCAGCGGATTAACGACAGATACGCAGTATTTT. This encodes CASGLTTDTQYF.

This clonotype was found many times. CDR3 sequence: CASSDPGGYTF. The CDR3 DNA reads as TGTGCCAGCAGCGACCCGGGGGGCTACACCTTC. The rearrangement links TRBV9 to TRBJ1-2, with D hard to call. The CDR3 length is 11 residues. The V gene lost 3 bases and the J gene lost 8 bases, with 8 bases spanning the gap. Looked up from germline, CDR1 is SGDLS and CDR2 is YYNGEE. The complete variable domain, with remaining parts taken from reference TRBV9 and TRBJ1-2, reads DSGVTQTPKHLITATGQRVTLRCSPRSGDLSVYWYQQSLDQGLQFLIQYYNGEERAKGNILERFSAQQFPDLHSELNLSSLELGDSALYFCASSDPGGYTFGSGTRLTVV.

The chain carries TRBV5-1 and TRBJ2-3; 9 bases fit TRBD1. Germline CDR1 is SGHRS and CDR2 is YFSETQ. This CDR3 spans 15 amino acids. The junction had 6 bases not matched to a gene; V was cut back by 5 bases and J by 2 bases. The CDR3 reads CASSSAQGATDTQYF. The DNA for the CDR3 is TGCGCCAGCAGTTCGGCACAGGGGGCCACAGATACGCAGTATTTT.

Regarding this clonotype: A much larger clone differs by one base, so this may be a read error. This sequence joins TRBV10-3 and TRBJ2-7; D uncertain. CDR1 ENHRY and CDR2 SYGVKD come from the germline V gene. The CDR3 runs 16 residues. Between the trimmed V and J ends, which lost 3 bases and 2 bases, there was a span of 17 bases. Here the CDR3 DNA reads TGTGCCATCAGTGACCTTGTCGGCATCTATCCCTACGAGCAGTACTTC. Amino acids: CAISDLVGIYPYEQYF.

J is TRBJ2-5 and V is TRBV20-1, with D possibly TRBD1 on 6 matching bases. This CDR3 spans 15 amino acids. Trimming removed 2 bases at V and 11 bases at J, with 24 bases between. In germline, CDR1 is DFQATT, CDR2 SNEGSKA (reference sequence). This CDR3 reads CSARRPGQRDNEQYF. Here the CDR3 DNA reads TGCAGTGCTAGACGGCCTGGACAGAGAGACAATGAGCAGTACTTC.

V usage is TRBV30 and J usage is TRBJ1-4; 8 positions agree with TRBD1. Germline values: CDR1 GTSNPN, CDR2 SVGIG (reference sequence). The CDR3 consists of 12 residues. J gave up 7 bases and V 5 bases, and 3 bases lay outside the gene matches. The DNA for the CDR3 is TGTGCCTGGGACGACAGGGGTGAAAAACTGTTTTTT. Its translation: CAWDDRGEKLFF.

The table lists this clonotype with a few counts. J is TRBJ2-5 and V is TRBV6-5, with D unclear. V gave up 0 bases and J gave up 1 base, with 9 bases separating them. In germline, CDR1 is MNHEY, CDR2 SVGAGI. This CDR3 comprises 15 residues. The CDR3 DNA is TGTGCCAGCAGTTACTCGTCCCTAGTCCAAGAGACCCAGTACTTC. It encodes CASSYSSLVQETQYF.

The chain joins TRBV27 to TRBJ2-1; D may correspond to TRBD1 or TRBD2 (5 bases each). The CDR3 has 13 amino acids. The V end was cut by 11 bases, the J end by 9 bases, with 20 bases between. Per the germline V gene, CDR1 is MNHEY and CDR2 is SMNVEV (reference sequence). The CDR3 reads CAVGGTDLGEQFF. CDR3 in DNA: TGTGCCGTCGGTGGGACCGACTTGGGTGAGCAGTTCTTC.

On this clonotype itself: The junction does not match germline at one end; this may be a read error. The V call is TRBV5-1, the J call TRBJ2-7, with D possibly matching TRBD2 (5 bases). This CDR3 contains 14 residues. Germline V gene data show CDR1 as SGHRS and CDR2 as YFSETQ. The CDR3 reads CASSLGLAYNEQYF. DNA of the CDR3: TGTGCCAGCAGCTTAGGACTGGCCTACAATGAGCAGTACTTC.

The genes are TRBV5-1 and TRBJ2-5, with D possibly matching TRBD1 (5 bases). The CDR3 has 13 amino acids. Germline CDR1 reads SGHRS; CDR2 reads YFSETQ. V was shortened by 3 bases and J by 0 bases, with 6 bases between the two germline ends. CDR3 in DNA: TGCGCCAGCAGCTCACAGGACCAAGAGACCCAGTACTTC. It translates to CASSSQDQETQYF.

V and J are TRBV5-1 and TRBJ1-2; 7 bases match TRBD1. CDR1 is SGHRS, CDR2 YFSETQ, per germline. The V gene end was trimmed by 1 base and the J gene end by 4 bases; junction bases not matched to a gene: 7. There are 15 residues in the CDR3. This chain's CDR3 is CASSLSWDSLYGYTF. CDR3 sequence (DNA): TGCGCCAGCAGCTTGAGTTGGGACAGCCTCTATGGCTACACCTTC.

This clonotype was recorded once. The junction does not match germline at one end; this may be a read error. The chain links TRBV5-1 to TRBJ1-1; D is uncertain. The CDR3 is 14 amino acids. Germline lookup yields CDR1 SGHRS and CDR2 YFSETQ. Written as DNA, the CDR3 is TGCGCCTGCAGTGTAGGACGAACGTCCACTGAAGCTTTCTTT. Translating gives CACSVGRTSTEAFF. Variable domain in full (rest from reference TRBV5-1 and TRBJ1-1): KAGVTQTPRYLIKTRGQQVTLSCSPISGHRSVSWYQQTPGQGLQFLFEYFSETQRNKGNFPGRFSGRQFSNSRSEMNVSTLELGDSALYLCACSVGRTSTEAFFGQGTRLTVV.

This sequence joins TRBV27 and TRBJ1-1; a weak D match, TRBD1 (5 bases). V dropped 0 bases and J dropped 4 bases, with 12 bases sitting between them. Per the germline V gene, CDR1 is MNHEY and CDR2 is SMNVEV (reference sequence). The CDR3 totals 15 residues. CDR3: CASSLSAGRATEAFF. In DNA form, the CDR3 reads TGTGCCAGCAGTTTATCGGCAGGGAGGGCCACTGAAGCTTTCTTT.

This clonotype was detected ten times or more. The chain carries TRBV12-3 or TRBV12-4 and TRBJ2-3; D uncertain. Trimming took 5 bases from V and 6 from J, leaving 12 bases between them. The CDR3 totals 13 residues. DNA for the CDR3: TGTGCCAGCAGTCCGGACCCGGGCGATACGCAGTATTTT. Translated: CASSPDPGDTQYF.

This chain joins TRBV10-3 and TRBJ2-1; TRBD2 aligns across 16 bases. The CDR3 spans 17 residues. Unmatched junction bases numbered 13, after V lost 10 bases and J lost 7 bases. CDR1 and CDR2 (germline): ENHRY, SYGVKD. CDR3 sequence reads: CATGTSGRGTFRNEQFF. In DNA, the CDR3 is TGTGCCACCGGGACTAGCGGGAGGGGAACCTTTAGGAATGAGCAGTTCTTC.

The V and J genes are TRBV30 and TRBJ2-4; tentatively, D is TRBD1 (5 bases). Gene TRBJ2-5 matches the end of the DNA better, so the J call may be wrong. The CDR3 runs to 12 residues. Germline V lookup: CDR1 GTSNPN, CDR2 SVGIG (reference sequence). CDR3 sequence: CAWSPPGETQYF. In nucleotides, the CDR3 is TGTGCCTGGAGTCCACCAGGGGAGACCCAGTACTTC.

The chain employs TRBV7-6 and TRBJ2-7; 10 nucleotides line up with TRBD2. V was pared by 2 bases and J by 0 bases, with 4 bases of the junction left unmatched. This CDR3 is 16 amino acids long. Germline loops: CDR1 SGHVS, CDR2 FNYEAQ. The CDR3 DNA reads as TGTGCCAGCAGCTTACTAGCGGGAGAATCCTCCTACGAGCAGTACTTC. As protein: CASSLLAGESSYEQYF.

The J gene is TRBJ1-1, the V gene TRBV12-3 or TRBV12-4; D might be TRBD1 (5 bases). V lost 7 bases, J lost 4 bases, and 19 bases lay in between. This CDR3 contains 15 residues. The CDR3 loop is CASISMAGQGTEAFF. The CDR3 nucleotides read TGTGCCAGCATCTCCATGGCAGGGCAAGGCACTGAAGCTTTCTTT.